This TCR beta chain was profiled in a study of a mutant IDH1 vaccine in newly diagnosed glioma. The wider study: The vaccination schedule gave patients eight doses in weeks 1, 3, 5, 7, 11, 15, 19 and 23. Vaccines were begun 4-6 weeks after radiotherapy alone, or with temozolomide cycles. Findings of the study overall: Changes in top peripheral clonotypes did not appear linked to pseudoprogression.

In the case of this clone: Its antigen is unknown.

Stated time point: week 11, during vaccination. The study gave 300 ug of mutant IDH1 20-mer peptide per vaccine dose, with topical imiquimod. In germline, CDR1 is LGHNA, CDR2 YSLEER. Trimming took 4 bases from V and 5 from J; bases not matched to a gene: 12. The length of the CDR3 is 18 residues. This table comes from immunoSEQ multiplex PCR, and its TCRdb copy is limited to in-frame clones, with some not included. This sample has 50,000 or so clones; roughly nine tenths occur once, and the top ten carry approximately 2.5%. The chain joins TRBV4-3 to TRBJ2-5; 14 bases agree with TRBD2. This clonotype originated in a man aged 45-65 years with glioma. Sequencing was performed on PBMCs, taken from a glioma patient whose treatment included an IDH1 peptide vaccine. In nucleotides, the CDR3 is TGCGCCAGCAGCCCCAGACTAGCGGGGGGGCGATACTCCGAGACCCAGTACTTC. Translating it yields CASSPRLAGGRYSETQYF.